Listed below are T cell receptor beta chains from one sample, sequenced in a study of T cell responses to AZD1222 COVID-19 vaccine. TCRdb's copy holds only in-frame clones and misses some; the assay was immunoSEQ multiplex PCR. The sample holds roughly 130,000 clones; roughly nine tenths are singletons and the top ten take around 1.7%. The sample here was peripheral blood, taken on day 0 of AZD1222 vaccination. The receptor set was obtained from an adult in good health. Each CDR3 is given with its conserved first and last residue.

v_gene,j_gene,CDR3aa
TRBV5-4,TRBJ1-1,CASSLALGAPNTEAFF
TRBV7-2,TRBJ2-5,CASSLGLRGIQETQYF
TRBV29-1,TRBJ2-7,CSVSPQVGDEQYF
TRBV21-1,TRBJ1-1,CASSKRENWGTEAFF
TRBV7-9,TRBJ2-6,CASSSGQGSPGANVLTF
TRBV7-2,TRBJ2-1,CASSLGLASHEQFF
TRBV18,TRBJ1-5,CASSPPAGSGGNQPQHF
TRBV6-6,TRBJ1-1,CASSYGQGRATEAFF
TRBV7-9,TRBJ1-2,CASSLNDYGYTF
TRBV14,TRBJ1-4,CASSSWTEGKLFF
TRBV10-3,TRBJ1-2,CAISGGEGYGYTF
TRBV19,TRBJ1-1,CASRISGARGLNPEAFF
TRBV10-3,TRBJ2-1,CAISKIQGASGSSYNEQFF
TRBV7-9,TRBJ2-1,CASSPRGPYNEQFF
TRBV19,TRBJ1-5,CASKGSGNQPQHF
TRBV6-1,TRBJ1-2,CASSEIRGYTF
TRBV30,TRBJ1-2,CAWSRGTGAFGYTF
TRBV24-1,TRBJ2-1,CATSSSGYNEQFF
TRBV24-1,TRBJ2-1,CATSASPGRWEQFF
TRBV5-8,TRBJ1-1,CASSLVGRMNTEAFF
TRBV7-2,TRBJ1-5,CASSLAPGQNNQPQHF
TRBV9,TRBJ2-7,CASSPNDSTYEQYF
TRBV10-3,TRBJ1-2,CAISEGGFEYGYTF
TRBV12-3/TRBV12-4,TRBJ2-1,CASSRGGPHQFF
TRBV30,TRBJ1-3,CAWTGNTIYF
TRBV3-1/TRBV3-2,TRBJ2-4,CASSPLQEGAKNIQYF
TRBV4-3,TRBJ1-2,CASSQGSGGRGYTF